The rows below give T cell receptor beta chains drawn from one sample of a study of shared clonotypes between healthy human individuals. Measured with immunoSEQ multiplex PCR; TCRdb has only the in-frame clones, and not every one. The sample shows approximately 700,000 clones, around four fifths of them seen only once. The sample consisted of memory CD4+ T cells sorted from blood. The receptor source for this set is a woman aged 25 to 39 in good health. CDR3s include the opening cysteine and the closing phenylalanine or tryptophan. A D gene is named only where the DNA matches it firmly. For some rows the clone size is stated as once, few or many, or as a class when expanded; others skip it.

d_call: -
clone_size: -
v_call: TRBV5-1
j_call: TRBJ1-5
cdr3_nt: TGCGCCAGCAGCCCCACCCCGGGACAAGGGCGCAGGCAGCCCCAGCATTTT
cdr3_aa: CASSPTPGQGRRQPQHF

d_call: TRBD1
clone_size: -
v_call: TRBV2
j_call: TRBJ1-2
cdr3_nt: TGTGCCAGCAGTGATCGGAGGACAGGGGCTAACTATGGCTACACCTTC
cdr3_aa: CASSDRRTGANYGYTF

d_call: -
clone_size: -
v_call: TRBV27
j_call: TRBJ2-2
cdr3_nt: TGTGCCAGCAGTCAAAATCGAAGGTCTCCCGGGGAGCTGTTTTTT
cdr3_aa: CASSQNRRSPGELFF

d_call: -
clone_size: few
v_call: TRBV6-6
j_call: TRBJ2-5
cdr3_nt: TGTGCCAGCAGTTACTCCCCCGACAGTCACGGGACCCAGTACTTC
cdr3_aa: CASSYSPDSHGTQYF

d_call: -
clone_size: few
v_call: TRBV5-7
j_call: TRBJ1-4
cdr3_nt: TGTGCCAGCAGCTTGGCCAGAAAAGATGAAAAACTGTTTTTT
cdr3_aa: CASSLARKDEKLFF

d_call: TRBD2
clone_size: -
v_call: TRBV5-1
j_call: TRBJ2-3
cdr3_nt: TGCGCCAGCGGGGACGGGACTAACACAGATACGCAGTATTTT
cdr3_aa: CASGDGTNTDTQYF

d_call: -
clone_size: -
v_call: TRBV6-5
j_call: TRBJ1-1
cdr3_nt: TGTGCCACCGTACCTGTCGGGGTTAACACTGAAGCTTTCTTT
cdr3_aa: CATVPVGVNTEAFF

d_call: TRBD2
clone_size: -
v_call: TRBV23-1
j_call: TRBJ2-3
cdr3_nt: TGCGCCAGCAGTAAAGGGACTAGCGGACCCACAGATACGCAGTATTTT
cdr3_aa: CASSKGTSGPTDTQYF

d_call: -
clone_size: -
v_call: TRBV7-9
j_call: TRBJ1-4
cdr3_nt: TGTGCCAGCAGCCGTAATGAAAAACTGTTTTTT
cdr3_aa: CASSRNEKLFF

d_call: TRBD1
clone_size: once
v_call: TRBV5-1
j_call: TRBJ1-2
cdr3_nt: TGCGCCAGCACCCCAGGGGGGAGCTATGGCTACACCTTC
cdr3_aa: CASTPGGSYGYTF

d_call: TRBD2
clone_size: -
v_call: TRBV5-1
j_call: TRBJ2-7
cdr3_nt: TGCGCCAGCAGCTTGGTTGGGACTAGCGGGATTCGGGCCGTGGGAGAGCAGTACTTC
cdr3_aa: CASSLVGTSGIRAVGEQYF

d_call: -
clone_size: few
v_call: TRBV19
j_call: TRBJ2-2
cdr3_nt: TGTGCCAGTAGCGGAGCGAACACCGGGGAGCTGTTTTTT
cdr3_aa: CASSGANTGELFF

d_call: -
clone_size: -
v_call: TRBV7-9
j_call: TRBJ2-3
cdr3_nt: TGTGCCAGCAGCGATAGAAGCACAGATACGCAGTATTTT
cdr3_aa: CASSDRSTDTQYF

d_call: -
clone_size: -
v_call: TRBV7-2
j_call: TRBJ1-5
cdr3_nt: TGTGCCAGCAGCTTGCCTAATCAGCCCCAGCATTTT
cdr3_aa: CASSLPNQPQHF

d_call: -
clone_size: -
v_call: TRBV12-2
j_call: TRBJ1-2
cdr3_nt: TGTGCAAGTCGCGCGGACCGGGTCAGGGGCTACACCTTC
cdr3_aa: CASRADRVRGYTF

d_call: TRBD2
clone_size: -
v_call: TRBV27
j_call: TRBJ2-3
cdr3_nt: TGTGCCAGCAGTTTGACTAGCGGGAGGGCACATACGCAGTATTTT
cdr3_aa: CASSLTSGRAHTQYF

d_call: TRBD1
clone_size: -
v_call: TRBV6-5
j_call: TRBJ2-2
cdr3_nt: TGTGCCAGCAGGAGCAGACAGGGTGACGGGGAGCTGTTTTTT
cdr3_aa: CASRSRQGDGELFF

d_call: -
clone_size: -
v_call: TRBV27
j_call: TRBJ2-5
cdr3_nt: TGTGCCAGCAGTTTAGGCCCGGCCTCAAGCCGGGAGACCCAGTACTTC
cdr3_aa: CASSLGPASSRETQYF

d_call: -
clone_size: -
v_call: TRBV28
j_call: TRBJ1-2
cdr3_nt: TGTGCCAGCAGCATTCCGCAGACAGGAAACTATGGCTACACCTTC
cdr3_aa: CASSIPQTGNYGYTF

d_call: TRBD1
clone_size: -
v_call: TRBV7-2
j_call: TRBJ2-7
cdr3_nt: TGTGCCAGCAGCTTCGACAGGGACTACGAGCAGTACTTC
cdr3_aa: CASSFDRDYEQYF

d_call: -
clone_size: -
v_call: TRBV4-1
j_call: TRBJ2-7
cdr3_nt: TGCGCCAGCAGCCCGACGGTTTACGGGAGTAACTACGAGCAGTACTTC
cdr3_aa: CASSPTVYGSNYEQYF

d_call: -
clone_size: -
v_call: TRBV29-1
j_call: TRBJ2-3
cdr3_nt: TGCAGCGTTGAGTGGGGTGATACAGATACGCAGTATTTT
cdr3_aa: CSVEWGDTDTQYF

d_call: TRBD1
clone_size: -
v_call: TRBV5-1
j_call: TRBJ2-3
cdr3_nt: TGCGCCAGCAGCATTTCACAGGGGGCAAGCACAGATACGCAGTATTTT
cdr3_aa: CASSISQGASTDTQYF

d_call: TRBD2
clone_size: -
v_call: TRBV4-1
j_call: TRBJ2-3
cdr3_nt: TGCGCCAGCAGCCAGGCGACTAGCGGGAGAGGGAGAACAGATACGCAGTATTTT
cdr3_aa: CASSQATSGRGRTDTQYF

d_call: -
clone_size: -
v_call: TRBV2
j_call: TRBJ2-1
cdr3_nt: TGTGCCAGCGAGACCGTATCCCCCCAGTTCTTC
cdr3_aa: CASETVSPQFF

d_call: TRBD1
clone_size: -
v_call: TRBV4-1
j_call: TRBJ2-1
cdr3_nt: TGCGCCAGCAGCCCATCCGGGACAGGGTTCTACAATGAGCAGTTCTTC
cdr3_aa: CASSPSGTGFYNEQFF

d_call: -
clone_size: few
v_call: TRBV6-1
j_call: TRBJ1-1
cdr3_nt: TGTGCCAGCTCGATTGCAGCTGACACTGAAGCTTTCTTT
cdr3_aa: CASSIAADTEAFF

d_call: TRBD1
clone_size: once
v_call: TRBV30
j_call: TRBJ1-4
cdr3_nt: TGTGCCTGGAGCCTTGGGACAGCGTATGAAAAACTGTTTTTT
cdr3_aa: CAWSLGTAYEKLFF

d_call: TRBD1
clone_size: -
v_call: TRBV7-6
j_call: TRBJ1-1
cdr3_nt: TGTGCCAGTGGGCAGGGGGTGAACACTGAAGCTTTCTTT
cdr3_aa: CASGQGVNTEAFF